The source of this T cell receptor beta chain is a study of cytomegalovirus exposure and HLA in healthy donors. PCR amplification relied on 60 Vbeta primers (plus 13 Jbeta primers). Original processing methods: In a later analysis, roughly 11 million of 65 million to 90 million unique beta chains occurred in at least two donors. Some clones are missing from TCRdb's copy, which holds only in-frame ones; the method was immunoSEQ multiplex PCR. The V and J calls and the clone size are those of that table, but D and trimming were determined from the DNA. The data show over 65,000 clones, 67% seen once. The sample was PBMCs. The origin of this receptor is a woman aged 50 to 60 in good health and CMV-seropositive.

Written as DNA, the CDR3 is TGTGCCAGCAGCATAGGACAGGGGGTAGCAGATACGCAGTATTTT. Its translation: CASSIGQGVADTQYF. V usage is TRBV9 and J usage is TRBJ2-3, with 10 nucleotides matching TRBD1. The CDR3 extends over 15 amino acids. The germline V gene encodes CDR1 SGDLS and CDR2 YYNGEE. V lost 4 bases and J lost 4; bases outside the gene matches: 6. The entire variable domain, with the rest obtained from reference TRBV9 and TRBJ2-3, is as follows: DSGVTQTPKHLITATGQRVTLRCSPRSGDLSVYWYQQSLDQGLQFLIQYYNGEERAKGNILERFSAQQFPDLHSELNLSSLELGDSALYFCASSIGQGVADTQYFGPGTRLTVL.